The 4 T cell receptor beta chains below come from one sample, sequenced in a study of T cell repertoires in cytomegalovirus infection (dated by TCRdb to between 2018 and 2021). TCRdb shows the sequencer as Illumina HiSeq 1500. TCRdb's own reprocessing of the public reads used fastp at Q25 and MiXCR and kept productive beta chains. Rows merge per CDR3 protein into single entries with the most common DNA and genes. In all, the sample holds about 34,000 distinct CDR3 sequences, and over 50% of those were seen once. 90% of the sample is in the top ten clones. These TCRs' antigens remain unknown. According to the study, the label for this sample's treatment or condition signals: in vitro stimulation with specific CMV peptide epitopes to enrich CMV-specific T cells. Sequenced material: CD8+ T cells from cultured PBMCs, taken from culture after CMV antigen stimulation. The source of these receptors is a human donor in good health (CMV status not recorded). Some clones in this sample may be carry-over from other donors' samples.

This clonotype came up a few times. V and J are TRBV7-4 and TRBJ2-5; possibly TRBD1 for D (6 bases). The germline V and J ends were trimmed by 5 bases and 4 bases, with 14 bases remaining between them. The CDR3 runs 14 residues. From germline, CDR1 is SGHVT and CDR2 SQSDAQ. The CDR3 DNA follows: TGTGCCAGCAGCAAGGACAGCCTAATAGAGACCCAGTACTTC. This gives the protein CASSKDSLIETQYF.

The chain couples TRBV27 to TRBJ2-1, with 10 positions matching TRBD2. The CDR3 is 15 residues long. The V gene's germline CDR1 is MNHEY and CDR2 SMNVEV (reference sequence). After removal of 2 bases from V and 6 bases from J, the junction contained 4 bases not matched to a gene. The CDR3 DNA reads as TGTGCCAGCAGTTTACGCCTAGCGGGAGCCAATGAGCAGTTCTTC. Protein sequence: CASSLRLAGANEQFF.

This chain connects TRBV5-1 to TRBJ2-1, with a tentative D call TRBD1 (6 bases). Germline CDR1 reads SGHRS; CDR2 reads YFSETQ. The ends were cut back, 5 bases at V and 6 bases at J, with 21 bases in the middle. The CDR3 totals 16 residues. The chain's CDR3 is CASSIIQGRVSNEQFF. The CDR3 DNA reads as TGCGCCAGCAGTATTATACAGGGAAGGGTCTCCAATGAGCAGTTCTTC.

In its sample, this clonotype was seen a few times. The chain uses TRBV4-1 and TRBJ2-1; TRBD2 matches 10 bases. Germline V CDR1 and CDR2: MGHRA, YSYEKL. The ends lost 0 bases at V and 3 bases at J; junction bases unmatched: 5. The CDR3 has 17 amino acids. The chain's CDR3 is CASSQDRLAGLYNEQFF. Written as DNA, the CDR3 is TGCGCCAGCAGCCAAGATCGACTAGCGGGTCTCTACAATGAGCAGTTCTTC.